This is a list of T cell receptor beta chains from one sample in a study of blood T cell repertoires in COVID-19. Clones were read by immunoSEQ multiplex PCR, and TCRdb kept only the in-frame ones, dropping some. The sample has about 670,000 clones, around 89% seen once. The material sequenced was peripheral blood. Source of these receptors: a woman under 30 with acute or convalescent COVID-19. Each CDR3 is given with its conserved first and last residue. D genes are given only for firm matches. Where a row states a size, it is once, few, many or the class of an expanded clone; other rows omit it.

J,size,D,V,CDR3,DNA
TRBJ1-2,few,-,TRBV7-8,CASSRGNSNYGYTF,TGTGCCAGCAGCCGAGGGAACAGCAACTATGGCTACACCTTC
TRBJ1-2,-,TRBD1,TRBV7-9,CASSLGGQAHYGYTF,TGTGCCAGCAGCTTGGGGGGACAGGCCCACTATGGCTACACCTTC
TRBJ1-1,-,TRBD1,TRBV10-3,CAISESWDRVIPEAFF,TGTGCCATCAGTGAGTCCTGGGACAGGGTCATCCCTGAAGCTTTCTTT
TRBJ1-2,-,-,TRBV14,CASSQDPPGVHGYTF,TGTGCCAGCAGCCAAGATCCCCCGGGGGTCCATGGCTACACCTTC
TRBJ2-1,few,TRBD2,TRBV11-2,CASSLRLAEYNEQFF,TGTGCCAGCAGCTTACGGCTAGCGGAGTACAATGAGCAGTTCTTC
TRBJ2-3,-,TRBD2,TRBV9,CASSVGVRGVSPADTQYF,TGTGCCAGCAGCGTAGGGGTGCGGGGGGTTTCCCCCGCAGATACGCAGTATTTT
TRBJ1-1,-,-,TRBV3-1/TRBV3-2,CASSQRGGVRNTEAFF,TGTGCCAGCAGCCAACGGGGGGGAGTCAGGAACACTGAAGCTTTCTTT
TRBJ1-2,-,-,TRBV7-2,CASSLAGGGSREGNYGYTF,TGTGCCAGCAGCTTAGCAGGAGGCGGTTCTCGGGAGGGCAACTATGGCTACACCTTC
TRBJ1-2,-,-,TRBV10-3,CAISALGFGGYTF,TGTGCCATCAGTGCTCTCGGTTTTGGTGGCTACACCTTC
TRBJ1-2,-,-,TRBV5-1,CASSSQGRDGYTF,TGCGCCAGCAGCTCACAGGGCAGGGATGGCTACACCTTC
TRBJ2-5,-,-,TRBV19,CASSWALKETQYF,TGTGCCAGTAGTTGGGCCCTAAAAGAGACCCAGTACTTC
TRBJ2-7,-,-,TRBV5-1,CASSLLDSSYEQYF,TGCGCCAGCAGCTTGTTAGACAGCTCCTACGAGCAGTACTTC
TRBJ2-5,-,-,TRBV25-1,CASARRSQGPETQYF,TGTGCCAGCGCTCGAAGGTCACAGGGACCAGAGACCCAGTACTTC
TRBJ1-2,many,TRBD1,TRBV6-5,CASSDRETYGYTF,TGTGCCAGCAGCGACAGGGAGACCTATGGCTACACCTTC